This TCR beta chain came from a study of cytomegalovirus exposure and HLA in healthy donors. Findings of the study overall: Later analysis placed DRB1 highest and HLA-C lowest in TCR association rates, which differed by HLA locus.

Vbeta (60) and Jbeta (13) primers were used in the PCR. Using immunoSEQ multiplex PCR, the repertoire was profiled, and TCRdb retains in-frame clones only, with some absent. The profile covers 130,000 to 150,000 clones, with almost 80% appearing a single time and 1.7% taken by the ten largest. Losses at the gene ends were 3 bases for V and 4 bases for J; bases not matched to a gene: 2. Germline CDR1 and CDR2: WSHSY and SAAADI. This CDR3 has 14 amino acids. This clone was counted a single time. Its matching antigen is unknown. The sequence was obtained from a woman under 40 in good health and CMV-seronegative. Source material: PBMCs. The chain carries TRBV10-2 and TRBJ2-7, with 11 bases identical to TRBD2. The CDR3 bases are TGCGCCAGCAGTGACCTAGCGGGGGGTTACGAGCAGTACTTC. Translated: CASSDLAGGYEQYF.